Below, 18 T cell receptor beta chains from the same sample are listed, as sequenced in a study of neurological immune-mediated disorders. TCRdb re-analysed the 5' RACE reads in MiXCR, keeping a single row per CDR3 protein. Of fewer than 45,000 distinct CDR3 sequences listed, around 6.8% are singletons. The sequenced sample was PBMCs. The receptors were gathered from a woman in her forties in good health.

This clonotype appeared many times. The chain uses TRBV20-1 and TRBJ1-6, with a possible D match to TRBD1 (5 bases). The germline CDR1 and CDR2 sequences are DFQATT and SNEGSKA (reference sequence). V lost 0 bases and J 3 bases, leaving 15 bases between the germline ends. The CDR3 sequence is 17 residues long. The CDR3 coding sequence is TGCAGTGCTAGAGATCTCGGTGGGGCAGGCTATAATTCACCCCTCCACTTT. It codes for CSARDLGGAGYNSPLHF.

There are many counts of this clonotype. The CDR3 bases are TGCAGTGCTAGAAGTGTAAGGGATTATAATTCACCCCTCCACTTT. Protein product: CSARSVRDYNSPLHF. The V gene is TRBV20-1, the J gene TRBJ1-6; D is unclear. CDR3 size: 15 residues. V was clipped by 2 bases and J by 4 bases, with 12 bases between them. Germline CDR1 and CDR2: DFQATT and SNEGSKA (reference sequence).

At least ten counts were recorded for this clonotype. The gene calls are TRBV7-6 and TRBJ1-1; possibly TRBD1 for D (5 bases). With 1 base removed from V and 2 bases from J, the gap between germline ends came to 8 bases. CDR3 length: 14 residues. Germline V gives CDR1 SGHVS, CDR2 FNYEAQ. The CDR3 coding sequence is TGTGCCAGCAGCTTAGTGGGGGGAAACACTGAAGCTTTCTTT. As protein: CASSLVGGNTEAFF.

The sample holds many counts of this clonotype. The chain recombines TRBV10-3 with TRBJ2-7, with D perhaps matching TRBD2 (6 bases). Germline lookup yields CDR1 ENHRY and CDR2 SYGVKD. Trimming shortened V by 8 bases and J by 1 base, and 6 bases separated the two germline ends. The CDR3 is 11 residues long. The CDR3 nucleotides read TGTGCCATCGGGGGGTCCTACGAGCAGTACTTC. Translating gives CAIGGSYEQYF.

This clonotype was recorded at least ten times. This chain connects TRBV7-9 to TRBJ1-2; possible D gene TRBD1, 5 bases. From germline, CDR1 is SEHNR and CDR2 FQNEAQ (reference sequence). The CDR3 extends over 16 amino acids. Trimming took off 5 bases at V and 4 bases at J, with 20 bases between the two ends. CDR3 nucleotide sequence: TGTGCCAGCAGCACAGGCCCCCTCCGGCAGGGCTATGGCTACACCTTC. Translating gives CASSTGPLRQGYGYTF.

This clonotype has at least ten counts. The chain has TRBV6-5 and TRBJ1-2; D call uncertain. Germline loops: CDR1 MNHEY, CDR2 SVGAGI. V lost 4 bases, J lost 6 bases, and 6 bases lay in between. The CDR3 runs 11 residues. CDR3: CASSSGNGYTF. The DNA for the CDR3 is TGTGCCAGCAGTTCCGGGAATGGCTACACCTTC.

V usage is TRBV14 and J usage is TRBJ2-5; possible D gene TRBD1, 5 bases. The ends were cut back, 0 bases at V and 2 bases at J, with 10 bases in the middle. The CDR3 is 15 amino acids. Germline V gene data show CDR1 as SGHDN and CDR2 as FVKESK. The CDR3 DNA reads as TGTGCCAGCAGCCAAGAAATACGACAGCAAGAGACCCAGTACTTC. Amino acid sequence: CASSQEIRQQETQYF.

This clonotype was recorded at least ten times. The gene calls are TRBV6-5 and TRBJ2-4; D gene unclear. The germline CDR1 and CDR2 sequences are MNHEY and SVGAGI. The CDR3 has 15 residues. V lost 0 bases, J lost 0 bases, and 6 bases lay in between. CDR3 residues: CASSYSSKAKNIQYF. In DNA form, the CDR3 reads TGTGCCAGCAGTTACTCGAGTAAAGCCAAAAACATTCAGTACTTC.

This clonotype has a count of ten or more. The V and J genes are TRBV20-1 and TRBJ2-1; D may be TRBD1 or TRBD2 (6 bases each). V lost 6 bases and J lost 1, with 13 bases in between. Germline assignment: CDR1 DFQATT and CDR2 SNEGSKA (reference sequence). The CDR3 covers 14 residues. The CDR3 region has the DNA TGCAGTGCAACTACAGGGAGGTCCTACAATGAGCAGTTCTTC. It is translated as CSATTGRSYNEQFF.

This clonotype was detected many times. The V call is TRBV28, the J call TRBJ2-5; 13 positions agree with TRBD2. V shed 5 bases and J 5 bases; nucleotides not matched to a gene: 8. Germline CDR1 MDHEN, CDR2 SYDVKM. The CDR3 length is 16 residues. CDR3 bases: TGTGCCAGCAGTCCCGGACTAGCGGGGGCCGTGGAGACCCAGTACTTC. It encodes CASSPGLAGAVETQYF.

This clonotype was counted at least ten times. The V and J genes are TRBV20-1 and TRBJ2-1, with 8 bases identical to TRBD2. The trim removed 2 bases at V and 4 bases at J, leaving 4 bases unmatched. Germline V CDR1 and CDR2: DFQATT, SNEGSKA (reference sequence). There are 14 residues in the CDR3. The CDR3 DNA reads TGCAGTGCTAGACCAGCGGGGGATTACAATGAGCAGTTCTTC. Protein: CSARPAGDYNEQFF.

In regard to this clonotype: One end of the junction does not line up with germline, which may come from a read error. The CDR3 loop is CLLQGKTDEQYF. The CDR3 DNA follows: TGCCTTTTACAGGGGAAAACTGACGAGCAGTACTTC. This rearrangement joins TRBV7-9 to TRBJ2-7; 7 bases match TRBD1. The CDR3 sequence is 12 residues long. In germline, CDR1 is SEHNR, CDR2 FQNEAQ (reference sequence).

By share, this clonotype ranks as medium-sized. V and J are TRBV10-3 and TRBJ2-1; 10 bases match TRBD2. Trimming cost V 10 bases and J 8 bases; bases outside gene matches: 8. From germline, CDR1 is ENHRY and CDR2 SYGVKD. The CDR3 has 13 residues. Here the CDR3 DNA reads TGTGCCACCCTAGCGGGGGACGAATATGAGCAGTTCTTC. This codes for CATLAGDEYEQFF.

The sample holds many counts of this clonotype. DNA for the CDR3: TGCGCCAGCAGACCCACAGGGGGCGGCTATGGCTACACCTTC. It translates to CASRPTGGGYGYTF. The chain has TRBV5-1 and TRBJ1-2; TRBD1 matches at 9 bases. The CDR3 has 14 residues. Losses at the gene ends were 5 bases for V and 4 bases for J; bases not matched to a gene: 6. Germline V lookup: CDR1 SGHRS, CDR2 YFSETQ.

This clonotype was counted many times. The chain has TRBV5-1 and TRBJ2-1; the D gene is possibly TRBD2 (7 bases). The germline V gene has CDR1 SGHRS and CDR2 YFSETQ. Trimming pared 1 base from V and 6 bases from J, leaving 14 bases between. The CDR3 covers 15 residues. The CDR3 sequence: CASSLRGEGVNEQFF. The CDR3 DNA reads TGCGCCAGCAGCTTGAGGGGGGAGGGGGTCAATGAGCAGTTCTTC.

This clonotype was picked up many times. The V call is TRBV27, the J call TRBJ1-5, with TRBD1 as a possible D gene (5 bases). This CDR3 spans 16 amino acids. In germline, CDR1 is MNHEY, CDR2 SMNVEV (reference sequence). V was pared by 5 bases and J by 6 bases, with 20 bases between. This CDR3 reads CASSASRGTGVQPQHF. The CDR3 bases are TGTGCCAGCAGTGCAAGCCGCGGGACCGGGGTTCAGCCCCAGCATTTT.

This clonotype was seen ten or more times. V gene TRBV5-1 combines with J gene TRBJ2-1, with a tentative D call TRBD2 (6 bases). Germline-derived CDR1 and CDR2 are SGHRS and YFSETQ. This CDR3 spans 14 amino acids. V was clipped by 4 bases and J by 5 bases, with 13 bases between them. CDR3 sequence (DNA): TGCGCCAGCAGCCCCGGACTAACTAACAATGAGCAGTTCTTC. Translated, it gives CASSPGLTNNEQFF.

This clonotype was observed at least ten times. The genes are TRBV28 and TRBJ2-5, with D perhaps being TRBD1 or TRBD2 (5 bases each). CDR1 is MDHEN and CDR2 is SYDVKM in the germline V gene. The V gene lost 10 bases and the J gene lost 1 base, with 16 bases spanning the gap. The CDR3 contains 14 residues. The CDR3 region is CATTGAIPQETQYF. Here the CDR3 DNA reads TGTGCCACCACCGGGGCCATCCCCCAAGAGACCCAGTACTTC.